This T cell receptor (beta chain) was captured by sequencing in a study of blood T cell repertoires in COVID-19. Germline V lookup: CDR1 SGHVS, CDR2 FNYEAQ. The CDR3 has 15 residues. J was trimmed by 6 bases and V by 1 base; bases with no gene match: 6. Repertoires were generated with immunoSEQ multiplex PCR, while TCRdb's copy carries only in-frame clones and drops some. Here the sample spans 150,000 to 200,000 clones, 60% to 80% being singletons. The source is a man in his fifties or sixties who had been exposed to COVID-19. Sequenced material: PBMCs or T cells enriched from blood (not recorded which). The rearrangement links TRBV7-6 to TRBJ2-7; 10 nucleotides line up with TRBD2. The CDR3 DNA reads as TGTGCCAGCAGCTTAGAACCTAGCGGGAGAGGCGAGCAGTACTTC. Translated, it gives CASSLEPSGRGEQYF. The variable domain in full, completed from reference TRBV7-6 and TRBJ2-7, reads GAGVSQSPRYKVTKRGQDVALRCDPISGHVSLYWYRQALGQGPEFLTYFNYEAQQDKSGLPNDRFSAERPEGSISTLTIQRTEQRDSAMYRCASSLEPSGRGEQYFGPGTRLTVT.